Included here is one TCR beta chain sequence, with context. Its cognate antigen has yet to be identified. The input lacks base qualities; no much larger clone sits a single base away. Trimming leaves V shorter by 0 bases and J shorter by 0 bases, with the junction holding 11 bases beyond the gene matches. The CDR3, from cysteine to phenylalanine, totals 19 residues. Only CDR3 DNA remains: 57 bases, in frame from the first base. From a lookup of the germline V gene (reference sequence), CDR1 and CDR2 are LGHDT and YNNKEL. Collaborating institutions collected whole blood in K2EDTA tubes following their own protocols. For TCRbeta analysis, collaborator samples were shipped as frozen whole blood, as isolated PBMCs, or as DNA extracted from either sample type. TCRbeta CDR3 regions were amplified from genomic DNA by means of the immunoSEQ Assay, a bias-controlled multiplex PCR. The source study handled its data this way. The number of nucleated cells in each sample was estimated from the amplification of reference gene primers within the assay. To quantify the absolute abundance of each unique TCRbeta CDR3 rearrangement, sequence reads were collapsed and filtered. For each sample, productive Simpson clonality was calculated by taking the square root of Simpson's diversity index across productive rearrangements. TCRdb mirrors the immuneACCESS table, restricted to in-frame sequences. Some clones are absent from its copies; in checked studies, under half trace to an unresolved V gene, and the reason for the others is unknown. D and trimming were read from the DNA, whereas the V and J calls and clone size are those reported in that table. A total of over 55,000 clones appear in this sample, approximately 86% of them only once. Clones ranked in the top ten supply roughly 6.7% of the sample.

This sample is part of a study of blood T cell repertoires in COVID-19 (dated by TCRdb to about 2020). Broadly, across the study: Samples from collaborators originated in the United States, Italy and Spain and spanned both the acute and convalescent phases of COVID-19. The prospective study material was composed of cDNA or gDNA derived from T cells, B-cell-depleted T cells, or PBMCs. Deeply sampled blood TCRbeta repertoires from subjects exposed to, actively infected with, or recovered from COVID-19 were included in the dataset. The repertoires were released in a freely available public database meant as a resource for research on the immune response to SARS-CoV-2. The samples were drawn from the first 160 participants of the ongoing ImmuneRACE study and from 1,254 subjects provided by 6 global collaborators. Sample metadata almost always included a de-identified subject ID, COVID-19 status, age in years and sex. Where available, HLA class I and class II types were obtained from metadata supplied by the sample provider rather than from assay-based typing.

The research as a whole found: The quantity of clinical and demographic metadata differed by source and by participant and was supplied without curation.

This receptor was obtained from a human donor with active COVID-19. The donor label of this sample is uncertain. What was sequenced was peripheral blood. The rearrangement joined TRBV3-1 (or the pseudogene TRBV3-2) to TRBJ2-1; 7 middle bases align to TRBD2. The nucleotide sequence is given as TGTGCCAGCAGCCAAGATGGGGAGGTAGCGGGTAGCTCCTACAATGAGCAGTTCTTC. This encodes CASSQDGEVAGSSYNEQFF.